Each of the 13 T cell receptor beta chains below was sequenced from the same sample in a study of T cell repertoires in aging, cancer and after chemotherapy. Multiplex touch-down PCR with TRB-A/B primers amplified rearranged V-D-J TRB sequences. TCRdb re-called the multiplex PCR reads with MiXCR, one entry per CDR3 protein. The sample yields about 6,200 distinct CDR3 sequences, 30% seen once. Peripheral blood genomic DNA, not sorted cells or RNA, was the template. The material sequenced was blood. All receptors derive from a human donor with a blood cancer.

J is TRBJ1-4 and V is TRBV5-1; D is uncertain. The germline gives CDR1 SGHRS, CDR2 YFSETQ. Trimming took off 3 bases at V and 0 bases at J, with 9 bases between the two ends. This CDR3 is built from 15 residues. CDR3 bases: TGCGCCAGCAGCTGGTCGGGGACAACTAATGAAAAACTGTTTTTT. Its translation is CASSWSGTTNEKLFF.

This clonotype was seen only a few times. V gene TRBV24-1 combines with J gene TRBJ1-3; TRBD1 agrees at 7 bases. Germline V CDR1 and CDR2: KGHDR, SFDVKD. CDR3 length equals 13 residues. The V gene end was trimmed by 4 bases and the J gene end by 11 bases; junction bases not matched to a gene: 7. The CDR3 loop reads CATSERQGRAIYF. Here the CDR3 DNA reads TGTGCCACCAGTGAACGACAGGGACGCGCCATATATTTT.

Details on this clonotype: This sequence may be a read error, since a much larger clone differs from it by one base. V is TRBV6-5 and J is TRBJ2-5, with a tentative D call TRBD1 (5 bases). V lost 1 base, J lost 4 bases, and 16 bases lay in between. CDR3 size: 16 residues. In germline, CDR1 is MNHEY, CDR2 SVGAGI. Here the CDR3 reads CASSYWVSRDGETQYF. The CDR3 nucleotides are TGTGCCAGCAGTTACTGGGTCAGCAGGGATGGAGAGACCCAGTACTTC.

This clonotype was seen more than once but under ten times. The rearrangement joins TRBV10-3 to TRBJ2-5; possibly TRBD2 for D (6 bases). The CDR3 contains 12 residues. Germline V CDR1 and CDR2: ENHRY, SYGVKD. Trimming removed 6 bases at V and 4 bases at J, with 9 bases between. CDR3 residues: CAISQTRETQYF. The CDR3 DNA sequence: TGTGCCATCAGCCAGACTAGAGAGACCCAGTACTTC.

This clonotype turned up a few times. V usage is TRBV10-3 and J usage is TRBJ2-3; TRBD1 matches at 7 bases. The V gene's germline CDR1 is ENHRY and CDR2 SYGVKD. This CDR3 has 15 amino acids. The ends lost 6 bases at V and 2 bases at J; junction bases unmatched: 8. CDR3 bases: TGTGCCATCAGGGGACAGAATCTACCCACAGATACGCAGTATTTT. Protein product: CAIRGQNLPTDTQYF.

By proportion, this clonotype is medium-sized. CDR3 sequence (DNA): TGCGCCAGCAAAGGCGGGGTCACAGATACGCAGTATTTT. Translating gives CASKGGVTDTQYF. The genes are TRBV10-2 and TRBJ2-3; tentatively, D is TRBD2 (6 bases). The CDR3 runs to 13 residues. The V gene lost 7 bases and the J gene lost 2 bases, with 10 bases spanning the gap. CDR1 is WSHSY and CDR2 is SAAADI in the germline V gene.

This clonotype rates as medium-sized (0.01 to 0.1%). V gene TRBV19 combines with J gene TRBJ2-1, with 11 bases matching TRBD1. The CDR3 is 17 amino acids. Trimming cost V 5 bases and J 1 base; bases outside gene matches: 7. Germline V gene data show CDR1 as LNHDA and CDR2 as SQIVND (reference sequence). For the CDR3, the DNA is TGTGCCAGTAGTTTAAGGACAGGGGGCACGTCCTACAATGAGCAGTTCTTC. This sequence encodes CASSLRTGGTSYNEQFF. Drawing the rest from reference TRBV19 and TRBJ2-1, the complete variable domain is DGGITQSPKYLFRKEGQNVTLSCEQNLNHDAMYWYRQDPGQGLRLIYYSQIVNDFQKGDIAEGYSVSREKKESFPLTVTSAQKNPTAFYLCASSLRTGGTSYNEQFFGPGTRLTVL.

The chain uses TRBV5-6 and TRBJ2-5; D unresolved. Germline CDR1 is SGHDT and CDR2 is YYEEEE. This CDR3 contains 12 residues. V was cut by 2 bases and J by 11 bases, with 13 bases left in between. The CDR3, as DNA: TGTGCCAGCAGCTTACGTCCCAATGAGCAGTACTTC. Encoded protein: CASSLRPNEQYF.

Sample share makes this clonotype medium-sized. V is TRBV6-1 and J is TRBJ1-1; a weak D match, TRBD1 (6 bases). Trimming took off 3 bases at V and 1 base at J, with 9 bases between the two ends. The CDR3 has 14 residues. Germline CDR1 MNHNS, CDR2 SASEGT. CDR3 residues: CASSEGAENTEAFF. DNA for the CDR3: TGTGCCAGCAGTGAGGGGGCTGAGAACACTGAAGCTTTCTTT.

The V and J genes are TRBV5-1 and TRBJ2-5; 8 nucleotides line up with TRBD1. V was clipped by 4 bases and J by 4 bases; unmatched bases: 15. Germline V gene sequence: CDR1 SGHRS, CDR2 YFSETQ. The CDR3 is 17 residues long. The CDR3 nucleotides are TGCGCCAGCAGCGCCGGTGGACAGGGCAATACAGGAGAGACCCAGTACTTC. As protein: CASSAGGQGNTGETQYF.

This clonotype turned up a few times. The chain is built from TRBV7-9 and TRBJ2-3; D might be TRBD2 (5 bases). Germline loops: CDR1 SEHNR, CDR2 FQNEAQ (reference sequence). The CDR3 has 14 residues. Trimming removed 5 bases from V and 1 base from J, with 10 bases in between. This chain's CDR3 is CASSGSRGTDTQYF. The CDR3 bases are TGTGCCAGCAGCGGGAGTCGAGGCACAGATACGCAGTATTTT.

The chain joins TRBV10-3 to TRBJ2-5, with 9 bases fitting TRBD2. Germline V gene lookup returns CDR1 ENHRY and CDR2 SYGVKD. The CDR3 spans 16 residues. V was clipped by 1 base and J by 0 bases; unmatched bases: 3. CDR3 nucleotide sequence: TGTGCCATCAGTGAGTGGGCGGGGGGGTACCAAGAGACCCAGTACTTC. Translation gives CAISEWAGGYQETQYF.

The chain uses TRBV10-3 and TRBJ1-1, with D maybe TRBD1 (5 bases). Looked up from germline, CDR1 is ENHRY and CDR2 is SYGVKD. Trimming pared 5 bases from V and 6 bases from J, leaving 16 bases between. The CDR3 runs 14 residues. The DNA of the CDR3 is TGTGCCATCAGTTCCACGGGGGGAAGCGCTGAAGCTTTCTTT. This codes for CAISSTGGSAEAFF.